A single sample gave rise to the 26 T cell receptor beta chains below, sequenced in a study of regulatory T cells in long-lasting Graves disease. The authors built TCR beta libraries using iRepertoire HTBI primers and Arm-PCR of CDR3 regions. Each CDR3 protein gets one entry after TCRdb re-called the multiplex PCR reads with MiXCR. The sample includes hundreds of thousands of distinct CDR3 sequences, around 17% of them seen just once. Time point: newly diagnosed GD, antithyroid drugs for less than 3 months. RNA from PBMCs was the source of the TCR library. This sample also belongs to another study, concerning T cells in Graves' hyperthyroidism and ophthalmopathy.

Sequenced here: peripheral blood mononuclear cells (PBMCs), sampled at new diagnosis, from a patient treated with antithyroid drugs. These receptors all come from a woman aged 25 to 45 with Graves disease.

The sample holds many counts of this clonotype. The rearrangement links TRBV12-3 or TRBV12-4 to TRBJ1-3, with D possibly being TRBD1 (6 bases). The CDR3 is 16 residues long. The ends were cut back, 1 base at V and 8 bases at J, with 18 bases in the middle. The CDR3: CASSLGPRGQRYTIYF. The CDR3 region has the DNA TGTGCCAGCAGTTTAGGTCCAAGGGGACAACGATACACCATATATTTT.

In regard to this clonotype: With a much larger clone just one base away, this may be a read error. The rearrangement joins TRBV3-1 to TRBJ2-3; TRBD2 matches 10 bases. The DNA matches TRBJ2-7 better at its end, which makes the J call doubtful. In germline, CDR1 is LGHDT, CDR2 YNNKEL (reference sequence). The CDR3 runs to 16 residues. This chain's CDR3 is CASSQRAGGLRNEQYF. CDR3 sequence (DNA): TGTGCCAGCAGCCAAAGAGCGGGAGGGTTGAGGAATGAGCAGTACTTC.

This clonotype was counted a single time. The genes are TRBV6-9 and TRBJ1-4; D gene ambiguous. This CDR3 is 12 amino acids long. With 3 bases removed from V and 5 bases from J, the gap between germline ends came to 4 bases. CDR1 is MNHGY and CDR2 is SVAAGI in the germline V gene. The CDR3 loop reads CASSYLNEKLFF. Here the CDR3 DNA reads TGTGCCAGCAGTTACCTAAATGAAAAACTGTTTTTT.

Ten or more counts support this clonotype. This sequence joins TRBV28 and TRBJ2-3, with a possible D match to TRBD1 (6 bases). Trimming stripped 2 bases from V and 4 bases from J, with 10 bases between. The CDR3 runs 14 residues. Germline V CDR1 and CDR2: MDHEN, SYDVKM. The CDR3 bases are TGTGCCAGCAGTTTAATACAGGGACCAGATACGCAGTATTTT. Protein product: CASSLIQGPDTQYF.

This clonotype turned up a few times. The chain recombines TRBV9 with TRBJ2-2; 9 bases agree with TRBD1. The V and J ends lost 3 bases and 5 bases, in that order; junction bases with no gene match: 2. The CDR3 is 14 amino acids. The germline gives CDR1 SGDLS, CDR2 YYNGEE. The CDR3 loop reads CASSGQGGTGELFF. As DNA, the CDR3 is TGTGCCAGCAGCGGACAGGGGGGGACCGGGGAGCTGTTTTTT.

In this sample, this clonotype turned up many times. This chain uses TRBV7-2 with TRBJ1-5, with 7 bases fitting TRBD1. CDR1 and CDR2 (germline): SGHTA, FQGNSA. The CDR3 length is 15 residues. Trimming at V came to 5 bases and at J to 7 bases, leaving 11 bases not matched to a gene. For the CDR3, the DNA is TGTGCCAGCAGCCGCCGGAGACAGGGAACCCAGCCCCAGCATTTT. Translating it yields CASSRRRQGTQPQHF.

A few counts support this clonotype. J is TRBJ2-7 and V is TRBV5-1, with 15 bases lining up with TRBD2. The CDR3 runs to 15 residues. The germline CDR1 and CDR2 sequences are SGHRS and YFSETQ. The V gene end was trimmed by 5 bases and the J gene end by 3 bases; junction bases not matched to a gene: 3. The CDR3 here is CASREGLAGGYEQYF. The CDR3 coding sequence is TGCGCCAGCAGAGAGGGACTAGCGGGGGGCTACGAGCAGTACTTC.

Many counts were recorded for this clonotype. This CDR3 reads CASSLFGQGKGGEQFF. Written as DNA, the CDR3 is TGTGCCAGCAGTTTATTTGGACAGGGGAAGGGTGGTGAGCAGTTCTTC. This chain uses TRBV28 with TRBJ2-1; 9 bases line up with TRBD1. V shed 1 base and J 9 bases; nucleotides not matched to a gene: 10. Germline assignment: CDR1 MDHEN and CDR2 SYDVKM. The CDR3 is 16 amino acids.

This clonotype was detected ten times or more. This chain links TRBV28 with TRBJ2-1; 11 positions match TRBD2. V shed 11 bases and J 3 bases; nucleotides not matched to a gene: 9. The CDR3 loop spans 15 amino acids. Germline assignment: CDR1 MDHEN and CDR2 SYDVKM. The DNA of the CDR3 is TGTGCCTCCCTCACCCTAGCGGGAGGCTACAATGAGCAGTTCTTC. Protein sequence: CASLTLAGGYNEQFF.

This rearrangement joins TRBV6-5 to TRBJ2-2; TRBD1 matches at 8 bases. Per germline, CDR1 MNHEY and CDR2 SVGAGI. V lost 0 bases and J lost 4; bases outside the gene matches: 4. The CDR3 sequence is 16 residues long. The CDR3 DNA sequence: TGTGCCAGCAGTTACTCTAGGACAGGGATCACCGGGGAGCTGTTTTTT. This codes for CASSYSRTGITGELFF.

This clonotype appeared a few times. The chain has TRBV20-1 and TRBJ2-1; no reliable D call. The CDR3 loop spans 17 amino acids. V shed 0 bases and J shed 0 bases, with 15 bases lying between them. Looked up from germline, CDR1 is DFQATT and CDR2 is SNEGSKA (reference sequence). CDR3 bases: TGCAGTGCTAGAGATCGTTATAGCTCGAGCTCCTACAATGAGCAGTTCTTC. Its translation is CSARDRYSSSSYNEQFF.

In the case of this clonotype: This clone may be a read error of a much larger clone one base away. V usage is TRBV2 and J usage is TRBJ1-5; a possible D gene is TRBD1 (6 bases). Judging by the DNA end, TRBJ2-3 fits better; the J call may be wrong. CDR3 length: 15 residues. The germline gives CDR1 SNHLY, CDR2 FYNNEI. The CDR3 DNA follows: TGTGCCAGCAGGGTTGGGACAAATAGCAATCAGCCCCAGTATTTT. Encoded protein: CASRVGTNSNQPQYF.

The chain combines TRBV5-1 with TRBJ1-2; the D gene is possibly TRBD1 (5 bases). Germline V gene lookup returns CDR1 SGHRS and CDR2 YFSETQ. The V and J ends lost 3 bases and 7 bases respectively, with 13 bases between them. This CDR3 has 13 residues. CDR3 sequence: CASSYGQGRGYTF. CDR3 DNA: TGCGCCAGCAGCTATGGACAAGGGCGTGGCTACACCTTC.

This chain connects TRBV11-3 to TRBJ1-5; D call uncertain. The length of the CDR3 is 15 residues. The ends were cut back, 1 base at V and 4 bases at J, with 11 bases in the middle. The germline gives CDR1 SGHNT, CDR2 YENEEA. CDR3 in amino acids: CASSLGQTPNQPQHF. In DNA, the CDR3 is TGTGCCAGCAGCTTAGGGCAGACGCCTAATCAGCCCCAGCATTTT.

Ten or more counts support this clonotype. This sequence joins TRBV7-2 and TRBJ2-1; 8 bases line up with TRBD2. Trimming took 2 bases from V and 4 from J; bases not matched to a gene: 7. This CDR3 has 16 residues. CDR1 is SGHTA and CDR2 is FQGNSA in the germline V gene. CDR3 residues: CASSLYAGGLYNEQFF. DNA for the CDR3: TGTGCCAGCAGCTTATATGCGGGAGGACTGTACAATGAGCAGTTCTTC.

This rearrangement joins TRBV5-1 to TRBJ1-2, with D unresolved. The CDR3 is made up of 13 amino acids. Trimming took off 4 bases at V and 4 bases at J, with 11 bases between the two ends. Germline V gene sequence: CDR1 SGHRS, CDR2 YFSETQ. In nucleotides, the CDR3 is TGCGCCAGCAGCGGGGAGGCCCTCTATGGCTACACCTTC. Translation: CASSGEALYGYTF.

The chain carries TRBV28 and TRBJ1-3; D uncertain. Germline V CDR1 and CDR2: MDHEN, SYDVKM. The germline V and J ends were trimmed by 3 bases and 1 base, with 13 bases remaining between them. The CDR3 loop spans 16 amino acids. The CDR3, as DNA: TGTGCCAGCAGTTTTAAGGGCCGCATGTCTGGAAACACCATATATTTT. The encoded protein is CASSFKGRMSGNTIYF.

This rearrangement joins TRBV5-4 to TRBJ2-5; D gene ambiguous. Germline V gives CDR1 SGHNT, CDR2 YYREEE (reference sequence). The CDR3 has 15 residues. V was cut by 0 bases and J by 5 bases, with 14 bases left in between. CDR3 region: CASSLESSNSETQYF. CDR3 nucleotide sequence: TGTGCCAGCAGCTTGGAAAGTTCGAACAGCGAGACCCAGTACTTC.

This clonotype was recorded at least ten times. CDR3 bases: TGCAGTGCTCGACCCGGGACAGGGAAGACCCAGTACTTC. Translated, it gives CSARPGTGKTQYF. This sequence joins TRBV20-1 and TRBJ2-5, with TRBD1 matching over 9 bases. V shed 5 bases and J 6 bases; nucleotides not matched to a gene: 7. The CDR3 has 13 residues. The germline CDR1 and CDR2 sequences are DFQATT and SNEGSKA (reference sequence).

This clonotype was found many times. The chain combines TRBV6-1 with TRBJ1-5; 11 bases map to TRBD1. With V trimmed by 8 bases and J by 10 bases, 10 bases remained unmatched. Germline V gene lookup returns CDR1 MNHNS and CDR2 SASEGT. The length of the CDR3 is 14 residues. The CDR3 bases are TGTGCCAGCCGGGGACAGGGGGTGTTAGATCCCCAGCATTTT. This sequence encodes CASRGQGVLDPQHF.

A few counts support this clonotype. CDR3 protein: CASSGLGTLLYEQYF. The CDR3 coding sequence is TGTGCCAGCAGTGGATTGGGGACACTTCTCTACGAGCAGTACTTC. The genes are TRBV27 and TRBJ2-7; possible D gene TRBD1, 6 bases. Deletions cut 5 bases from V and 3 bases from J, with 17 bases between. Germline V gene sequence: CDR1 MNHEY, CDR2 SMNVEV (reference sequence). The CDR3 runs to 15 residues.

This clonotype appeared a few times. A much larger clone sits a single nucleotide away, making a read error possible. This sequence joins TRBV28 and TRBJ1-2, with a possible D match to TRBD1 (5 bases). The germline CDR1 and CDR2 sequences are MDHEN and SYDVKM. The ends were cut back, 11 bases at V and 5 bases at J, with 18 bases in the middle. This CDR3 spans 13 amino acids. The CDR3 coding sequence is TGTGCCGGGAAGGGCAGGGCGAGTTATGGCTACACCTTC. Amino acid sequence: CAGKGRASYGYTF.

The rearrangement uses TRBV19 and TRBJ1-1; no clear D. The CDR3 runs to 16 residues. With 3 bases removed from V and 0 bases from J, the gap between germline ends came to 14 bases. The germline V gene has CDR1 LNHDA and CDR2 SQIVND (reference sequence). CDR3 sequence: CASSIPRVRMNTEAFF. The DNA for the CDR3 is TGTGCCAGTAGTATCCCCCGGGTTCGGATGAACACTGAAGCTTTCTTT.

This clonotype occurred many times. V and J are TRBV7-2 and TRBJ1-6; D not resolved. V gave up 3 bases and J gave up 8 bases, with 11 bases separating them. The CDR3 contains 14 residues. Germline CDR1 reads SGHTA; CDR2 reads FQGNSA. CDR3 nucleotides: TGTGCCAGCAGCTTCTACGACCGGTATTCACCCCTCCACTTT. Encoded protein: CASSFYDRYSPLHF.

This clonotype was seen more than once but under ten times. CDR3 sequence: CASLSSHEQFF. The DNA of the CDR3 is TGTGCCAGCCTATCATCACATGAGCAGTTCTTC. The gene calls are TRBV12-3 or TRBV12-4 and TRBJ2-1; D gene unclear. The CDR3 is made up of 11 amino acids. V was trimmed by 8 bases and J by 8 bases, leaving 10 bases between them.

This clonotype was recorded many times. This chain uses TRBV12-3 or TRBV12-4 with TRBJ2-5, with a weak D call TRBD1 (5 bases). The CDR3 has 15 residues. V was shortened by 8 bases and J by 4 bases, with 20 bases between the two germline ends. For the CDR3, the DNA is TGTGCCAGCCGGCGTGCAGGGAATTTCAGAGAGACCCAGTACTTC. Encoded protein: CASRRAGNFRETQYF.